Listed below are T cell receptor beta chains from one sample, sequenced in a study of cytomegalovirus exposure and HLA in healthy donors. Data came from immunoSEQ multiplex PCR; TCRdb stores just in-frame clones and leaves some out. The data show approximately 160,000 clones, over 80% seen once. Sequencing was performed on PBMCs. The source is a man under 40 in good health and CMV-seropositive. CDR3s include the opening cysteine and the closing phenylalanine or tryptophan. A D gene is named only where the DNA matches it firmly.

cdr3_aa d_call j_call v_call
CASSLVSGANYGYTF NA TRBJ1-2 TRBV11-2
CASSESSGGVSYNEQFF TRBD2 TRBJ2-1 TRBV10-1
CASTRGGGFYNEQFF TRBD2 TRBJ2-1 TRBV10-2
CASSKGRTSGGMQETQYF NA TRBJ2-5 TRBV21-1
CASSPGQGLNEKLFF TRBD1 TRBJ1-4 TRBV7-7
CASSIEGDKSSYEQYF NA TRBJ2-7 TRBV19
CASSRSSGELAYGYTF NA TRBJ1-2 TRBV18
CASSPSGTDTQYF NA TRBJ2-3 TRBV5-4
CASSPRQVVRTQYF NA TRBJ2-5 TRBV6-1
CASSQKPVGSRTEAFF NA TRBJ1-1 TRBV27
CASSVDSQGWSLDYGYTF NA TRBJ1-2 TRBV9
CASGTGDNSPLHF TRBD1 TRBJ1-6 TRBV9
CASSKRVTSNNEQFF NA TRBJ2-1 TRBV7-3
CASSLGLAADTQYF TRBD2 TRBJ2-3 TRBV27
CASSLASRGQSYEQYF TRBD1 TRBJ2-7 TRBV7-6
CACSIGGEIQETQYF NA TRBJ2-5 TRBV30
CASSPSLNEQFF NA TRBJ2-1 TRBV18
CASSYPGLAGGDTQYF TRBD2 TRBJ2-3 TRBV6-6
CASSPGQSNTEAFF NA TRBJ1-1 TRBV18
CAGGGQSGELFF NA TRBJ2-2 TRBV11-2
CASSPRQDSPLHF NA TRBJ1-6 TRBV14